The T cell receptor (beta chain) under discussion was sequenced for a study of T cell responses to AZD1222 COVID-19 vaccine. Repertoires were generated with immunoSEQ multiplex PCR, while TCRdb's copy carries only in-frame clones and drops some. Of over 100,000 clones listed, about 80% are singletons. There are 13 residues in the CDR3. Trimming took 2 bases from V and 8 from J, leaving 12 bases between them. The TCR sequence derives from an adult in good health. This chain uses TRBV12-3 or TRBV12-4 with TRBJ1-2, with D perhaps TRBD1 (5 bases). The sample consisted of peripheral blood, taken on day 0 of AZD1222 vaccination. The DNA for the CDR3 is TGTGCCAGCAGTTTAAAGGGACCTACGGGCTACACCTTC. It is translated as CASSLKGPTGYTF.